These T cell receptor beta chains were read from a single sample in a study of CD4 T cells in relation to SARS-CoV-2 and coronaviruses. Some clones are missing from TCRdb's copy, which holds only in-frame ones; the method was immunoSEQ multiplex PCR. The sample shows more than 30,000 clones, approximately 85% of them seen only once. Specimen: memory CD4+ T cells from PBMCs. These receptors were collected from an adult with COVID-19. The CDR3 runs from the conserved cysteine through the conserved F or W. Each record gives: J gene, D gene, V gene, CDR3 protein. A D gene is named only where the DNA matches it firmly.

j_gene: TRBJ2-7; d_gene: -; v_gene: TRBV5-1; CDR3aa: CASSLRGSTYEQYF
j_gene: TRBJ2-7; d_gene: -; v_gene: TRBV29-1; CDR3aa: CSVLYSSYEQYF
j_gene: TRBJ2-2; d_gene: -; v_gene: TRBV18; CDR3aa: CASQTTGANTGELFF
j_gene: TRBJ1-5; d_gene: -; v_gene: TRBV28; CDR3aa: CASSATTGGVWNEDQPQHF
j_gene: TRBJ1-1; d_gene: TRBD1; v_gene: TRBV7-9; CDR3aa: CASSPRGRRTEAFF
j_gene: TRBJ2-1; d_gene: TRBD1; v_gene: TRBV27; CDR3aa: CASFPRTGGAHEQFF
j_gene: TRBJ2-5; d_gene: -; v_gene: TRBV7-9; CDR3aa: CASIPTVAGEETQYF
j_gene: TRBJ2-1; d_gene: TRBD2; v_gene: TRBV28; CDR3aa: CASSPGLAGENEQFF
j_gene: TRBJ1-1; d_gene: -; v_gene: TRBV19; CDR3aa: CASTPTGRLTTEAFF
j_gene: TRBJ2-5; d_gene: -; v_gene: TRBV29-1; CDR3aa: CSAYHETQYF
j_gene: TRBJ1-5; d_gene: TRBD1; v_gene: TRBV2; CDR3aa: CASSRDRFNQPQHF
j_gene: TRBJ2-1; d_gene: TRBD1; v_gene: TRBV5-3; CDR3aa: CARSDYHRDRGYHSINEQFF
j_gene: TRBJ2-5; d_gene: -; v_gene: TRBV7-2; CDR3aa: CASNTPGTETQYF
j_gene: TRBJ2-7; d_gene: TRBD2; v_gene: TRBV7-3; CDR3aa: CASRPAGGSYEQYF
j_gene: TRBJ2-1; d_gene: TRBD2; v_gene: TRBV28; CDR3aa: CASSLSVGGRGVGTYNEQFF
j_gene: TRBJ2-3; d_gene: TRBD2; v_gene: TRBV5-4; CDR3aa: CASSLASGFTDTQYF
j_gene: TRBJ1-1; d_gene: TRBD1; v_gene: TRBV18; CDR3aa: CASSQDRLNTEAFF
j_gene: TRBJ2-4; d_gene: -; v_gene: TRBV11-2; CDR3aa: CASSSVGPLNIQYF
j_gene: TRBJ1-1; d_gene: -; v_gene: TRBV7-8; CDR3aa: CASSKTGNTEAFF
j_gene: TRBJ1-1; d_gene: TRBD1; v_gene: TRBV5-1; CDR3aa: CASSLATTGQGAEEAFF
j_gene: TRBJ2-2; d_gene: TRBD1; v_gene: TRBV5-1; CDR3aa: CASNMGQGLTGELFF
j_gene: TRBJ2-2; d_gene: -; v_gene: TRBV10-3; CDR3aa: CASTEPGRMNTGELFF